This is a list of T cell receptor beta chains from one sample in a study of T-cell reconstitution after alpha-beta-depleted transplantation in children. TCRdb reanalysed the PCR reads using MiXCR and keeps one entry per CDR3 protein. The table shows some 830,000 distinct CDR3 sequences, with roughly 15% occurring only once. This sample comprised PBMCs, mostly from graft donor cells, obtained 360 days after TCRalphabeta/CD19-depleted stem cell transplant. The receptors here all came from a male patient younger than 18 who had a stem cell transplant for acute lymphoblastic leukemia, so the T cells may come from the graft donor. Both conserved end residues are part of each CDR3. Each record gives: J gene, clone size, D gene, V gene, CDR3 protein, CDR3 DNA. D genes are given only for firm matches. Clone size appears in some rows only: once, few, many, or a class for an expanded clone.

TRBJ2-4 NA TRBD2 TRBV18 CASSTSGSDIQYF TGTGCCAGCTCAACAAGCGGGAGTGACATTCAGTACTTC
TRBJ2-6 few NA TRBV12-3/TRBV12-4 CASSGGHPPLTF TGTGCCAGCAGTGGCGGACATCCGCCCCTGACTTTC
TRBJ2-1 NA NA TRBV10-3 CAISETNAGLVYNEQFF TGTGCCATCAGTGAGACGAACGCGGGACTGGTATACAATGAGCAGTTCTTC
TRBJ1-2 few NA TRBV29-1 CSVDGLRGAGGYTF TGCAGCGTTGACGGTCTGAGGGGAGCGGGAGGCTACACCTTC
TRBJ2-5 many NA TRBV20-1 CSARLAQETQYF TGCAGTGCTAGACTCGCCCAAGAGACCCAGTACTTC
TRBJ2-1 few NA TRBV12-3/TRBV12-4 CASSFGPVIEEQFF TGTGCCAGCAGTTTCGGCCCTGTAATCGAGGAGCAGTTCTTC
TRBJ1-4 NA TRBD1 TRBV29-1 CSVVPGQGNEKLFF TGCAGCGTTGTACCGGGACAGGGGAATGAAAAACTGTTTTTT
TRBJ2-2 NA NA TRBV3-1 CASLRATGELFF TGTGCCAGCCTCCGGGCCACCGGGGAGCTGTTTTTT
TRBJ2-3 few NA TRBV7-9 CASSSLIHTDTQYF TGTGCCAGCAGCTCCCTGATTCACACAGATACGCAGTATTTT
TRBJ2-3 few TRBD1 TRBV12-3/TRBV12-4 CASSTLGQGRRTDTQYF TGTGCCAGCAGTACCTTGGGACAGGGCCGACGCACAGATACGCAGTATTTT
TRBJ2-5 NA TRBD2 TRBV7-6 CASSPRRLAGGETQYF TGTGCCAGCAGCCCTAGGAGATTAGCGGGAGGGGAGACCCAGTACTTC
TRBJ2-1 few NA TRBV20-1 CSARIGAPSSYNEQFF TGCAGTGCTAGAATCGGCGCACCCTCCTCCTACAATGAGCAGTTCTTC
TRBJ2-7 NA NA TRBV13 CASSAGRQRSYEQYF TGTGCCAGCAGCGCGGGGAGACAGCGATCCTACGAGCAGTACTTC
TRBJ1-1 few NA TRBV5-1 CAILSGTEAFF TGCGCCATACTGTCGGGCACTGAAGCTTTCTTT
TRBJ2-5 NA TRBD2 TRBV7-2 CASSLASAGGPPETQYF TGTGCCAGCAGCTTAGCTTCAGCGGGAGGGCCCCCAGAGACCCAGTACTTC